The clone carrying this T cell receptor (beta chain) was counted a few times. The antigen is not known. The CDR3 spans 15 residues. The germline V gene has CDR1 LNHDA and CDR2 SQIVND (reference sequence). The J segment lost 0 bases and the V segment lost 4 bases, leaving 2 bases of the junction unmatched. This sample is part of a study of OX40 agonist ivuxolimab in advanced cancers. Overall study context: Ivuxolimab, which patients received intravenously every 2 weeks, was dosed at 0.01 to 10 mg/kg. People who had prior anti-PD-1, anti-PD-L1 or anti-CTLA-4 therapy could take part, and 40% had some. Three patients, one with hepatocellular carcinoma and two with cutaneous melanoma, responded partially. Points from the study as a whole: Clonal expansion by week 6 occurred in CD4+ and CD8+ blood T cells (at 0.1 to 3.0 mg/kg).

Produced via immunoSEQ multiplex PCR; TCRdb's table is partial and in-frame only. The repertoire has some 80,000 clones, roughly 84% of them found once; the top ten carry under 0.9%. This chain connects TRBV19 to TRBJ1-3, with 8 positions matching TRBD1. The sequence came from an adult with an advanced solid tumor such as melanoma, head and neck, liver or kidney cancer. This specimen was CD4+ or CD8+ T cells sorted from blood, taken in a trial of the OX40 agonist ivuxolimab. The CDR3 loop is CASSTGQGSGNTIYF. CDR3 in DNA: TGTGCCAGTAGTACCGGACAGGGCTCTGGAAACACCATATATTTT.